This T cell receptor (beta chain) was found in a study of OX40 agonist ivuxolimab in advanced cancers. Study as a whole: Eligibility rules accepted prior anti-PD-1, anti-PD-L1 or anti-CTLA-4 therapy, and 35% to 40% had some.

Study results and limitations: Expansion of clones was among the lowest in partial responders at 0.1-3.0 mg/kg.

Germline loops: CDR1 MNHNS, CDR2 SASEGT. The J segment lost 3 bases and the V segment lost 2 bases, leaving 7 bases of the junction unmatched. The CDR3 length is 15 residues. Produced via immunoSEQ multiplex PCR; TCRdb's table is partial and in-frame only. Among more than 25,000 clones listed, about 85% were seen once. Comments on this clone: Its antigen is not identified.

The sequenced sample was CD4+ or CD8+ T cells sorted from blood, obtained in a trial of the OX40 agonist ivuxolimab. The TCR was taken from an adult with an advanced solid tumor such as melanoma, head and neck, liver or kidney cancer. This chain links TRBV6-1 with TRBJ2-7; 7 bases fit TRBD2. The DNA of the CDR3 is TGTGCCAGCAGTGAAACCGTTCGCGGGAGCTACGAGCAGTACTTC. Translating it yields CASSETVRGSYEQYF.